The present T cell receptor (beta chain) was sequenced within a study of blood T cell repertoires in COVID-19. Study overall: Some COVID-19 samples were acute and others convalescent; all came from the United States, Italy and Spain. PBMCs, B-cell-depleted T cells, or T cells were the source of the cDNA or gDNA that made up the material.

Per the authors' pipeline: Reference gene primer amplification gave nucleated cell count estimates. TCRdb's table, derived via immunoSEQ multiplex PCR, lists solely in-frame clones and lacks some. The DNA gave D and trimming, while V, J and clone size come from that table. Of around 270,000 clones detected, 84% appear once; the ten largest clones hold 1.5%. The CDR3 is made up of 15 amino acids. CDR1 and CDR2 from the germline V gene are SGHRS and YFSETQ. V was clipped by 5 bases and J by 4 bases; unmatched bases: 10. The chain is built from TRBV5-1 and TRBJ1-1; 8 positions match TRBD1. Specimen: peripheral blood. This TCR came from a woman between 40 and 50 years old who had recovered from COVID-19. CDR3 in DNA: TGCGCCAGCAGGAATCAGGGGGCTGTCGGCACTGAAGCTTTCTTT. This encodes CASRNQGAVGTEAFF.